A selection of T cell receptor beta chains follows, all from one sample in a study of blood T cell repertoires in COVID-19. The repertoire was sequenced with immunoSEQ multiplex PCR; TCRdb's copy has only in-frame clones and lacks some. The sample shows fewer than 300,000 clones, about 88% of them seen only once. Input material: peripheral blood. The origin of the receptors is a woman between 35 and 50 years old who had recovered from COVID-19. The CDR3 runs from the conserved cysteine through the conserved F or W. The D gene is left open where the match is weak. Size values are once, few and many counts, or a class for expanded clones, and some rows have none.

TRBJ1-2 TRBV15 NA NA 14 TGTGCCACCAGCGGAAGCGCAGCTAACTATGGCTACACCTTC CATSGSAANYGYTF
TRBJ1-1 TRBV6-2/TRBV6-3 NA NA 12 TGTGCCAGCAGTTATGGGGCCGGGGAAGCTTTCTTT CASSYGAGEAFF
TRBJ2-2 TRBV5-4 NA NA 15 TGTGCCAGCAGCTTGATAGGGGCGAACACCGGGGAGCTGTTTTTT CASSLIGANTGELFF
TRBJ1-1 TRBV11-3 NA NA 14 TGTGCCAGCAGCTTAGGGGGCGCGCCCCTGAGGGCTTTCTTT CASSLGGAPLRAFF
TRBJ2-3 TRBV10-2 TRBD1 once 14 TGCGCCAGCAGTGAGGGACAGGGGGCCGATACGCAGTATTTT CASSEGQGADTQYF
TRBJ2-7 TRBV30 NA NA 11 TGTGCCTGGAGTCGGGGCTACGAGCAGTACTTC CAWSRGYEQYF
TRBJ1-2 TRBV5-6 TRBD1 NA 12 TGTGCCAGCAACGACAGGGGGTTTGGCTACACCTTC CASNDRGFGYTF
TRBJ2-6 TRBV4-3 TRBD1 once 18 TGCGCCAGCAGCCACCCGACAGGGGGCGCTTCTGGGGCCAACGTCCTGACTTTC CASSHPTGGASGANVLTF
TRBJ1-2 TRBV9 NA NA 15 TGTGCCAGCAGCCCCCGCGGATGGGAGGGCTATGGCTACACCTTC CASSPRGWEGYGYTF
TRBJ1-2 TRBV5-6 NA NA 13 TGTGCCAGCAGGATCAGGGAGGCCTATGGCTACACCTTC CASRIREAYGYTF